This T cell receptor (beta chain) is drawn from a study of Ad26.COV2.S vaccination and SARS-CoV-2 variants. This CDR3 has 15 residues. The junction had 6 bases not matched to a gene; V was cut back by 5 bases and J by 4 bases. CDR1 LNHDA and CDR2 SQIVND come from the germline V gene (reference sequence). This clone has just one count. Described treatment: some 20 received Ad26.COV2.S at low or high dose, single or two shots; several received placebo; per-sample allocation not given. Collection of samples fell on day 63 after the first vaccine or placebo injection. Sequencing used immunoSEQ multiplex PCR; TCRdb keeps in-frame clones, though not all of them. The table shows about 390,000 clones, with around 85% occurring only once.

The receptor was derived from a person aged 18-65 years who received the Ad26.COV2.S COVID-19 vaccine or a placebo. The sample here was peripheral blood, taken in a trial of Ad26.COV2.S vaccine versus placebo. The chain employs TRBV19 and TRBJ2-2; 8 bases match TRBD1. CDR3 region: CASSETGAGTGELFF. CDR3 sequence (DNA): TGTGCCAGTAGTGAGACAGGGGCTGGCACCGGGGAGCTGTTTTTT.